This TCR beta chain derives from a study of blood T cell repertoires in COVID-19 (TCRdb year 2020). In the study overall: The collaborator samples originated in the United States, Italy and Spain and spanned the acute and convalescent phases of COVID-19. The prospective study material was composed of cDNA or gDNA derived from T cells, B-cell-depleted T cells, or PBMCs. The dataset comprised deeply sampled blood TCRbeta repertoires from subjects exposed to, actively infected with, or recovered from COVID-19. A freely available public database, intended as a resource for researchers studying the immune response to SARS-CoV-2, is where the repertoires were released. The samples were drawn from the first 160 participants of the ongoing ImmuneRACE study and from 1,254 subjects provided by 6 global collaborators. A de-identified subject ID, COVID-19 status, age in years and sex were almost always included in the sample metadata. Where available, HLA class I and class II types were obtained from metadata supplied by the sample provider rather than from assay-based typing.

For this clone: It has no known antigen specificity. No quality values exist for individual bases; no much larger clone is one base distant.

TCRbeta CDR3 regions were amplified from genomic DNA using the immunoSEQ Assay, a bias-controlled multiplex PCR. The published analysis was carried out like this. Nucleated cell counts per sample were estimated from amplification of reference gene primers within the assay. Sequence reads were collapsed and filtered to measure the absolute abundance of every unique TCRbeta CDR3 rearrangement. For each sample, productive Simpson clonality was calculated as the square root of Simpson's diversity index across productive rearrangements. What TCRdb holds here is the immuneACCESS table cut down to in-frame rearrangements. Part of the clones is not present; checked against another copy, under half of the missing clones reflect an unresolved V gene, and the others are unexplained. V and J calls and clone size are as listed in that table; D and trimming were resolved from the DNA. The sample table shows some 24,000 clones, and 81% are seen once. About 7% of the sample rests with the top ten.

The CDR3 has 14 amino acids, counting the end cysteine and phenylalanine. The retained sequence is limited to the CDR3, 42 bases, with the frame set at the first base. V and J are trimmed by 8 bases and 1 base, and the gene matches miss 6 bases of the junction. CDR1 and CDR2, per the germline V gene, are WSHSY and SAAADI. The study at large found these results: Clinical and demographic metadata were provided uncurated, with the amount varying by source and participant.

Whole blood was collected in K2EDTA tubes by collaborating institutions according to the institutions' own protocols. For TCRbeta analysis, collaborators shipped samples in one of three forms: frozen whole blood, isolated PBMCs, or DNA extracted from either of those sample types. This receptor was obtained from a man in his 70s with acute or convalescent COVID-19. Recombination joined TRBV10-2 with TRBJ1-1; 8 of the junction bases match TRBD1. Sequencing was done on a sample of peripheral blood. The nucleotide sequence is given as TGCGCCAGCTCCTGGGGGACAGGGAACACTGAAGCTTTCTTT. Its protein reads: CASSWGTGNTEAFF.